This TCR beta chain stems from a study of blood T cells in healthy people across ages. Alongside a J-beta primer mix, a sample-barcoded 5' primer served in a second PCR lasting 7 to 11 cycles. Researchers report that a template-switch adaptor with 12 random nucleotides tagged each cDNA molecule. TCRdb fed the 5' RACE reads into MiXCR, producing one record per CDR3 protein. In the table there are hundreds of thousands of distinct CDR3 sequences, approximately 31% of which are singletons. CDR1 and CDR2 (germline): DFQATT, SNEGSKA (reference sequence). Trimming shortened V by 3 bases and J by 2 bases, and 11 bases separated the two germline ends. CDR3 length: 13 amino acids. This clonotype was counted at least ten times. Antigen: not known. General study results and limits: Estimated diversity, derived from one million T cells, was regarded as an underestimate.

Donation came from healthy Caucasian individuals in Russia who were aged 6 to 90. It was 8 to 10 milliliters of peripheral blood that were drawn from each donor. The sequenced material came from blood. This sequence originates from a woman older than 75 in good health. V usage is TRBV20-1 and J usage is TRBJ2-7; D is unresolved. CDR3 amino acids: CSASDRNPYEQYF. The CDR3 nucleotides are TGCAGTGCTAGTGATAGGAATCCCTACGAGCAGTACTTC.